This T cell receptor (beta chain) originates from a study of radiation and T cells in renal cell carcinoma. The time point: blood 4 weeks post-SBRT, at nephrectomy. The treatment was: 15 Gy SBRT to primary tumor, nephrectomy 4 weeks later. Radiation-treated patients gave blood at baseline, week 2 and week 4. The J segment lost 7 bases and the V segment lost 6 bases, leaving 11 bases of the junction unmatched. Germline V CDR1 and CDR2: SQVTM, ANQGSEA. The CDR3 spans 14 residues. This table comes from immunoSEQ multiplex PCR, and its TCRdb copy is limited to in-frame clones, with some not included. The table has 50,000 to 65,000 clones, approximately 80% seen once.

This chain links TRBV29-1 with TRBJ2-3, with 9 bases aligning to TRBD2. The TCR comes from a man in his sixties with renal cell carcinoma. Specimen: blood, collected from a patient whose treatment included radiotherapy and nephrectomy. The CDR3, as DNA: TGCAGCGTAGGGACTAGCCGGGAACCATATACGCAGTATTTT. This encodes CSVGTSREPYTQYF.